The present T cell receptor beta chain was sequenced within a study of blood T cell repertoires in COVID-19. The CDR3 is 16 residues long. Trimming took 5 bases from V and 1 from J, leaving 17 bases between them. Germline-derived CDR1 and CDR2 are SGHVS and FNYEAQ. The table came from immunoSEQ multiplex PCR; TCRdb's copy has only in-frame clones and leaves some out. The table includes roughly 330,000 clones, approximately 87% detected once. The material sequenced was PBMCs or T cells enriched from blood (not recorded which). This chain connects TRBV7-6 to TRBJ1-1; D unclear. This TCR derives from a woman aged 25 to 39 who had recovered from COVID-19. As DNA, the CDR3 is TGTGCCAGCAGCGATCAAAAAGATACAGAGAACACTGAAGCTTTCTTT. Protein sequence: CASSDQKDTENTEAFF.